Listed below are T cell receptor beta chains from one sample, sequenced in a study of CD8+CD57+ T cells in acquired aplastic anemia. MiXCR, applied by TCRdb to the reads, yields one record per CDR3 protein. The table lists approximately 260,000 distinct CDR3 sequences, approximately 79% of them singletons, with about 41% in the top ten. The sequenced sample consisted of sorted CD4+, CD8+, or CD8+CD57+ T cells (not recorded which) from PBMCs. These TCRs come from a human donor with aplastic anemia. Both conserved end residues are part of each CDR3. A D gene is named only where the DNA matches it firmly. A row's size may be missing; if present it is once, few, many or a size class.

J	D	size	V	DNA	CDR3
TRBJ1-2	TRBD1	NA	TRBV7-9	TGTGCCAGCAGCTTGGAAGGGGGCGCCCACTATTATTACTACACCTTC	CASSLEGGAHYYYYTF
TRBJ2-5	NA	NA	TRBV11-2	TGTGCCAGCAGCGCCCAACAGGACCAAGAGACCCAGTACTTC	CASSAQQDQETQYF
TRBJ1-3	NA	NA	TRBV14	TGTGCCAGCAGCCAAGCTAACAAGCGGACAGTGAAGGGAAACACCATATATTTT	CASSQANKRTVKGNTIYF
TRBJ2-3	TRBD2	NA	TRBV2	TGTGCCAGCAAGGGACTAGATCAGGATACGCAGTATTTT	CASKGLDQDTQYF
TRBJ1-4	NA	NA	TRBV7-9	TGTGCCAGCAGCTTAGAAGATGAAAAACTGTTTTTT	CASSLEDEKLFF
TRBJ1-1	NA	few	TRBV24-1	TGTGCCACCAGTGATTTTAAGAACACTGAAGCTTTCTTT	CATSDFKNTEAFF
TRBJ2-3	NA	NA	TRBV9	TGTGCCAGCAGCGTACGAGGAGGGGGCCGGGTTAAGTATTTT	CASSVRGGGRVKYF
TRBJ2-7	NA	NA	TRBV19	TGTGCCAGTAGTATAGCGCACGGAAACTACAATCAGTACTTC	CASSIAHGNYNQYF
TRBJ2-1	NA	NA	TRBV12-3/TRBV12-4	TGTGCCAGCAGTTTATACAGGACCGGGGAGCAGTTCTTC	CASSLYRTGEQFF
TRBJ2-5	TRBD2	NA	TRBV5-5	TGTGCCAGCAGCCCCCCTGACACTAGCGGGAGGGATGAGACCCAGTACTTC	CASSPPDTSGRDETQYF
TRBJ2-5	NA	NA	TRBV9	TGTGCCAGCAGCAGAGGCGGCGAGCAAGAGAGACAGTACTTC	CASSRGGEQERQYF
TRBJ2-1	TRBD2	NA	TRBV7-7	TGTGCCAGCAGCTTAGTACTAGCGGGAGACTTGTTCTTC	CASSLVLAGDLFF
TRBJ2-7	NA	NA	TRBV9	TGTGCCAGCAGCAGGGGTCAAGGTTCCTACAATGAGTACTTC	CASSRGQGSYNEYF
TRBJ2-7	TRBD1	few	TRBV7-3	TGTGCCAGCAGCTCGGGGACAGTCAGCTACGAGCAGTACTTC	CASSSGTVSYEQYF
TRBJ2-1	NA	NA	TRBV7-8	TGTGCCAGCAGCTTTCAACCAGGCGGGGCAGCCGTTTCCCAGTTCTTC	CASSFQPGGAAVSQFF
TRBJ2-7	TRBD2	NA	TRBV7-8	TGTGCCAGCAGCGTACCGGGAGGTGCCGATAAGCAGTACTTC	CASSVPGGADKQYF
TRBJ2-3	NA	NA	TRBV11-3	TGTGCCAGCAGCTCAAAGCTGGCAGGCACAGATACGCAGTATTTT	CASSSKLAGTDTQYF
TRBJ2-3	NA	NA	TRBV9	TGTGCCAGCAGCGAAGCGGGGACACCCGATAACACTGATTTT	CASSEAGTPDNTDF
TRBJ2-7	TRBD1	NA	TRBV7-3	TGTGCCAGCTGCCGACGGGCCGGGACAGGGGTCCCCGAGCAGTACTTC	CASCRRAGTGVPEQYF
TRBJ2-1	TRBD2	NA	TRBV7-9	TGTGCCAGCAGCTTAGGCCTCCTAGCGGGAAAAAATGAGCAGTTCTTC	CASSLGLLAGKNEQFF
TRBJ1-5	NA	once	TRBV7-2	TGTGCCAGCAGCGAGTCGCATAGCGATCAGCCCCTGCATTTT	CASSESHSDQPLHF
TRBJ2-7	NA	NA	TRBV9	TGTGCCAGCAGCCCAGCAGGGGACGAGCAGTACTTC	CASSPAGDEQYF
TRBJ2-2	NA	NA	TRBV2	TGTGCCAGCAGCTTAGGGCGCGGGGAGCTGTTTTTT	CASSLGRGELFF
TRBJ1-6	NA	NA	TRBV7-8	TGTGCCAGCAGTTTAGGGGGAGGTCCCGACACACACCTCCACTTT	CASSLGGGPDTHLHF
TRBJ2-1	TRBD2	NA	TRBV24-1	TGTGCCACCTCAAGGGGTAGCGGGGTTTCCTACAATGAGCAGTTCTTC	CATSRGSGVSYNEQFF
TRBJ2-5	NA	NA	TRBV7-2	TGTGCCAGCAGCCCAGCCCCTAGCACAAAAGAGAAAGATTACTTC	CASSPAPSTKEKDYF
TRBJ2-5	NA	few	TRBV7-9	TGTGCCAGCAGCTTTCAGGGGTTGGAGACCCAGTACTTC	CASSFQGLETQYF
TRBJ2-3	NA	once	TRBV7-9	TGTGCCAGCAGCCCCCATCGCCTCTGCACGGATACGCAGTATTTT	CASSPHRLCTDTQYF
TRBJ2-1	NA	NA	TRBV20-1	TGCGGTGCTAGAGATGCTAGGACCGGCAATGAGCAGTTCTTC	CGARDARTGNEQFF
TRBJ2-5	NA	NA	TRBV9	TGTGCCAGCGGAGGAGCTGGGTACATTCAGTACTTCAGCCAGTACTTC	CASGGAGYIQYFSQYF
TRBJ2-1	NA	NA	TRBV9	TGTGCCAGCAGCGGAGCCGGGCCCCAGGATGAGAATGTCTTC	CASSGAGPQDENVF
TRBJ1-1	NA	few	TRBV7-2	TGTGCCAGCAGCTTAGCGGTAGCTGGGAACACTGAAGCTTTCTTT	CASSLAVAGNTEAFF
TRBJ1-1	TRBD1	few	TRBV7-9	TGTGCCAGCAGCTTTGGGGAACAGGGGGAAGCTTTCTTT	CASSFGEQGEAFF
TRBJ2-7	TRBD2	NA	TRBV7-9	TGTGCCAGCAGCTTTCGAAGAAGCGGGGGGGACGATGAGTTC	CASSFRRSGGDDEF
TRBJ2-7	NA	NA	TRBV11-3	TGTGCCAGCAGCCTCCGGGACTTTAGAGAGAACGAGCAGTACTTC	CASSLRDFRENEQYF
TRBJ2-3	NA	NA	TRBV7-3	TGTGCCAGCAGCTCCGCAGGAGGTCCCGAAGCGCAGTATTTT	CASSSAGGPEAQYF
TRBJ2-7	NA	NA	TRBV7-2	TGTGCCAGCAGCTCCCATCCTAGTTACAATGAGCAGTACTTC	CASSSHPSYNEQYF
TRBJ2-7	TRBD1	NA	TRBV7-3	TGTGCCAGCAGCCCACAGGGGTTCGTCGAGCAGTACTTC	CASSPQGFVEQYF
TRBJ1-1	NA	NA	TRBV2	TGTGCCAGCAGCGGGGAGGGGGGCTCGAGCACTGAAGCTTTCTTT	CASSGEGGSSTEAFF
TRBJ1-2	NA	NA	TRBV7-8	TGTGCCAGCAGCTCAGCGGGCAGGGGCGTGGCCCAGTACTACACCTTC	CASSSAGRGVAQYYTF
TRBJ1-6	NA	once	TRBV9	TGTGCCAGCAGCTTGGGCGAGGGCGCCTACGAGCAGTCCCTCCACTTT	CASSLGEGAYEQSLHF
TRBJ2-7	NA	NA	TRBV15	TGTGCCAGCAGTTGCGTGAACGGTAACTACGCGCAGTACTTC	CASSCVNGNYAQYF
TRBJ2-3	NA	NA	TRBV12-5	TGTGCCAGTGGGTTCGGGGGCACAGATACGCGGTATTTT	CASGFGGTDTRYF
TRBJ1-2	TRBD1	NA	TRBV5-5	TGTGCCAGCAGCTTGCGCAGGGGGGGCTTGGACTATGGCTACACCTTC	CASSLRRGGLDYGYTF
TRBJ2-1	NA	NA	TRBV7-2	TGTGCCAGCAGCTTCGGGGGCCCAAACAATGAGCAGTTCTTC	CASSFGGPNNEQFF
TRBJ2-3	TRBD2	NA	TRBV2	TGTGCCAGCAGCGACGCGGGAGCACCCGCTACGTATTATTTT	CASSDAGAPATYYF
TRBJ1-1	NA	NA	TRBV9	TGTGCCAGCGGAGTAGATCTGAACATTCAGTCTTACGCTTTCTTT	CASGVDLNIQSYAFF
TRBJ1-2	NA	NA	TRBV25-1	TGTGCCAGCAGCTCCCAAGAAGGGGAAGTCACCCGGTTC	CASSSQEGEVTRF
TRBJ1-2	TRBD1	NA	TRBV7-2	TGTGCCAGCAGCTCGCCAGGGGGCGCCGACTATTACTACTACACCTTC	CASSSPGGADYYYYTF
TRBJ2-1	TRBD1	NA	TRBV7-9	TGCGCCAGCGGGACAGGGCTAAATGAGCAGTTCTTC	CASGTGLNEQFF
TRBJ2-5	TRBD2	NA	TRBV4-2	TGTGCCAGCAGCGTAGGAGGGCGGGGAGGGCTTGGCCAAGAGACCCAGTACTTC	CASSVGGRGGLGQETQYF
TRBJ2-3	TRBD2	NA	TRBV2	TGTGGCTTCCGGAGGGACTACACAGATACGCAGTATTTT	CGFRRDYTDTQYF
TRBJ2-3	NA	NA	TRBV7-9	TGTGCCGGACAGTTAGCTAGGGAGGCTACGTACTATTTT	CAGQLAREATYYF
TRBJ1-2	NA	NA	TRBV29-1	TGCAGCGTTTATGAGGGCGGTAAGGGCAGCTATGGCTACACCTTC	CSVYEGGKGSYGYTF
TRBJ2-2	NA	NA	TRBV7-7	NA	CAVLGGADTQYFGF